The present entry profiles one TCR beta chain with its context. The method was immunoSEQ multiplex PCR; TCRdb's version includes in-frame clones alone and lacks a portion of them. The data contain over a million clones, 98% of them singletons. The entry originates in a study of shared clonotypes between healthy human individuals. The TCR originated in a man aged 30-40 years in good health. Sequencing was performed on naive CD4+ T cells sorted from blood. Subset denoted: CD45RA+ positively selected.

CDR3: CASGGLAGVGEQFF. The DNA for the CDR3 is TGTGCCAGCGGAGGACTAGCGGGAGTTGGTGAGCAGTTCTTC. The genes are TRBV11-1 and TRBJ2-1, with 13 bases aligning to TRBD2. The CDR3 extends over 14 amino acids. CDR1 SGHAT and CDR2 FQDESV come from the germline V gene (reference sequence). Trimming removed 8 bases from V and 9 bases from J; junction bases left unmatched: 7.